This T cell receptor beta chain is drawn from a study of beta chain features in type 1 diabetes. General observations from the study: Type 1 diabetes patients had TCRB CDR3s that were shorter (moderately but significantly so) in all four CD4+ subsets. Patients showed naive, central memory and Treg TCRB repertoires that appeared more similar than those of healthy donors. VDJ junctions sequenced from type 1 diabetes patients showed fewer insertions and more deletions.

The purity of all sorted populations exceeded 95%. TCRB transcripts that were expressed got sequenced, as all of the isolated RNA had been reverse transcribed. Here immunoSEQ multiplex PCR was the method, and the copy in TCRdb shows in-frame clones only, minus some. This table has over 650,000 clones, around 15% appearing once. CDR3 length: 16 residues. CDR1 and CDR2 from the germline V gene are SGHNT and YYREEE (reference sequence). V was pared by 1 base and J by 3 bases, with 15 bases between. This clone was found a few times. Its antigen is as yet unknown. The clonotype originates from a man between 18 and 29 years old with type 1 diabetes. The sequencing input was naive CD4+ T cells from blood. The chain employs TRBV5-4 and TRBJ2-3; perhaps D is TRBD1 or TRBD2 (6 bases each). The CDR3 loop is CASSLYGGGITDTQYF. The DNA of the CDR3 is TGTGCCAGCAGCTTGTACGGGGGCGGAATAACAGATACGCAGTATTTT.